The 30 T cell receptor beta chains below were found in one sample sequenced in a study of human T cells and chemical hapten exposure. Time point specified: patch test 2, 6 weeks after DPC sensitization. Specified treatment: therapeutic diphenylcyclopropenone sensitization with weekly scalp DPC. TCRdb analysed the RACE reads with MiXCR anew, one entry per CDR3 protein. The sample lists about 54,000 distinct CDR3 sequences, over 9.5% occurring once. Sequenced material: whole blood, taken in connection with sensitization to the hapten diphenylcyclopropenone (DPC). These TCRs come from a woman aged 45 to 65 with alopecia areata. Some clones in this sample may be carry-over from other donors' samples.

This clonotype was recorded many times. Written as DNA, the CDR3 is TGTGCCAGGGGAGGGGGGAATCCCTCTGGGGCCAACGTCCTGACTTTC. It is translated as CARGGGNPSGANVLTF. The chain joins TRBV6-1 to TRBJ2-6; perhaps TRBD2 as D (7 bases). V lost 9 bases and J 0 bases, leaving 15 bases between the germline ends. This CDR3 comprises 16 residues. Germline V gene data show CDR1 as MNHNS and CDR2 as SASEGT.

This clonotype was counted ten times or more. The chain uses TRBV6-4 and TRBJ1-1, with D unresolved. Germline V CDR1 and CDR2: MRHNA, SNTAGT. The CDR3 runs 13 residues. Trimming removed 7 bases at V and 3 bases at J, with 12 bases between. The CDR3 DNA reads as TGTGCCAGCACTCCTCTGGGTGACACTGAAGCTTTCTTT. As protein: CASTPLGDTEAFF.

In its sample, this clonotype was seen a few times. This sequence joins TRBV7-9 and TRBJ2-2, with D unresolved. The CDR3 is 12 amino acids. Trimming cost V 4 bases and J 5 bases, with 5 bases left between them. In germline, CDR1 is SEHNR, CDR2 FQNEAQ (reference sequence). CDR3 amino acids: CASSSVTGELFF. For the CDR3, the DNA is TGTGCCAGCAGCTCGGTGACCGGGGAGCTGTTTTTT.

This clonotype has only a few counts. The J gene is TRBJ1-1, the V gene TRBV29-1; no clear D. Germline V lookup: CDR1 SQVTM, CDR2 ANQGSEA. This CDR3 is 13 amino acids long. Between the trimmed V and J ends, which lost 4 bases and 0 bases, there was a span of 9 bases. As DNA, the CDR3 is TGCAGCGTTGGTAGAGGACTGAACACTGAAGCTTTCTTT. The encoded protein is CSVGRGLNTEAFF.

Ten or more counts support this clonotype. V usage is TRBV3-1 and J usage is TRBJ2-6, with 10 bases fitting TRBD1. The CDR3 consists of 17 residues. Germline V gene sequence: CDR1 LGHDT, CDR2 YNNKEL (reference sequence). Trimming at V came to 4 bases and at J to 3 bases, leaving 6 bases not matched to a gene. CDR3 loop: CASSLRTGGLGANVLTF. For the CDR3, the DNA is TGTGCCAGCAGCCTTCGGACAGGGGGACTTGGGGCCAACGTCCTGACTTTC.

This clonotype was counted only a few times. The CDR3 DNA follows: TGTGCCAGCAGCTTCGAGTTCCTGAACACTGAAGCTTTCTTT. Amino acids: CASSFEFLNTEAFF. V is TRBV5-5 and J is TRBJ1-1; D is unresolved. There are 14 residues in the CDR3. Trimming cost V 2 bases and J 0 bases, with 8 bases left between them. CDR1 is SGHKS and CDR2 is YYEKEE in the germline V gene (reference sequence).

There are a few counts of this clonotype. CDR3 sequence reads: CASSLGAGGTDTQYF. CDR3 nucleotides: TGTGCCAGCAGCTTAGGAGCGGGGGGCACAGATACGCAGTATTTT. The chain couples TRBV7-9 to TRBJ2-3, with 8 bases aligning to TRBD2. After removal of 1 base from V and 1 base from J, the junction contained 1 base not matched to a gene. In germline, CDR1 is SEHNR, CDR2 FQNEAQ (reference sequence). This CDR3 region has 15 residues.

This clonotype appeared many times. This rearrangement joins TRBV2 to TRBJ1-2; D remains unclear. Trimming took 3 bases from V and 4 from J, leaving 15 bases between them. This CDR3 is 15 amino acids long. Germline values: CDR1 SNHLY, CDR2 FYNNEI. CDR3 residues: CASSEVGGIRYGYTF. The CDR3 region has the DNA TGTGCCAGCAGTGAGGTTGGCGGGATCCGCTATGGCTACACCTTC.

The chain recombines TRBV20-1 with TRBJ1-6, with D perhaps TRBD1 (6 bases). The CDR3 runs 13 residues. CDR1 DFQATT and CDR2 SNEGSKA come from the germline V gene (reference sequence). Trimming shortened V by 2 bases and J by 7 bases, and 9 bases separated the two germline ends. The DNA for the CDR3 is TGCAGTGCTAGAACGACAGGAAATTCACCCCTCCACTTT. This gives the protein CSARTTGNSPLHF.

The DNA of the CDR3 is TGTGCCAGCAGCCGTTCTCGGACCTCCTACAATGAGCAGTTCTTC. It translates to CASSRSRTSYNEQFF. The rearrangement uses TRBV11-2 and TRBJ2-1; D is unresolved. Germline CDR1 reads SGHAT; CDR2 reads FQNNGV. V gave up 5 bases and J gave up 0 bases, with 11 bases separating them. CDR3 length: 15 amino acids.

This clonotype was counted at least ten times. The rearrangement joins TRBV7-6 to TRBJ1-1; 8 nucleotides line up with TRBD1. This CDR3 is built from 14 residues. Unmatched junction bases numbered 3, after V lost 5 bases and J lost 1 base. The germline V gene encodes CDR1 SGHVS and CDR2 FNYEAQ. CDR3 in amino acids: CASSRGQGNTEAFF. In DNA, the CDR3 is TGTGCCAGCAGCCGCGGACAGGGGAACACTGAAGCTTTCTTT.

This clonotype was detected ten times or more. The chain has TRBV20-1 and TRBJ2-7; 7 positions agree with TRBD2. The CDR3 has 16 residues. The J segment lost 0 bases and the V segment lost 1 base, leaving 9 bases of the junction unmatched. The germline CDR1 and CDR2 sequences are DFQATT and SNEGSKA (reference sequence). The CDR3 loop is CSARAPSGGSSYEQYF. CDR3 DNA: TGCAGTGCTAGAGCCCCTAGCGGAGGCAGCTCCTACGAGCAGTACTTC.

The table lists this clonotype with a few counts. This sequence joins TRBV12-5 and TRBJ2-7, with 8 bases aligning to TRBD1. The CDR3 runs to 14 residues. Germline V CDR1 and CDR2: LGHNT, FRNRAP. This chain's CDR3 is CARTTRDRPLEQYF. The CDR3 DNA reads as TGTGCACGAACCACCCGGGACAGGCCCCTGGAGCAGTACTTC.

This clonotype turned up a few times. V usage is TRBV7-8 and J usage is TRBJ1-6; 8 positions agree with TRBD1. V lost 5 bases, J lost 8 bases, and 8 bases stayed unmatched. Germline CDR1 and CDR2: SGHVS and FQNEAQ. This CDR3 region has 15 residues. The CDR3 spells CASSPWAGGYSPLHF. The CDR3 DNA follows: TGTGCCAGCAGCCCCTGGGCAGGGGGCTATTCACCCCTCCACTTT.

This clonotype was seen at least ten times. The J gene is TRBJ1-1, the V gene TRBV7-6; weak D call: TRBD1 (5 bases). CDR1 and CDR2 from the germline V gene are SGHVS and FNYEAQ. Trimming removed 5 bases from V and 6 bases from J, with 19 bases in between. CDR3 length equals 15 residues. The CDR3 region has the DNA TGTGCCAGCAGCCGCTCCCCCAGGCTAGGGGCTGAAGCTTTCTTT. The encoded protein is CASSRSPRLGAEAFF.

This clonotype was seen ten or more times. DNA for the CDR3: TGTGCCAGCAGCTCACAGGCGAACACTGAAGCTTTCTTT. This gives the protein CASSSQANTEAFF. The genes are TRBV11-3 and TRBJ1-1; the D gene is possibly TRBD1 (5 bases). CDR1 and CDR2 from the germline V gene are SGHNT and YENEEA. Between the trimmed V and J ends, which lost 4 bases and 1 base, there was a span of 7 bases. This CDR3 is built from 13 residues.

The chain employs TRBV6-6 and TRBJ2-7; 7 bases match TRBD2. The V gene end was trimmed by 4 bases and the J gene end by 6 bases; junction bases not matched to a gene: 6. This CDR3 has 13 amino acids. Germline V CDR1 and CDR2: MNHNY, SVGAGI (reference sequence). The CDR3 is CASSSPRTSEQYF. CDR3 sequence (DNA): TGTGCCAGCAGTTCCCCCCGGACTAGCGAGCAGTACTTC.

This clonotype has more than one count but fewer than ten. The J gene is TRBJ2-2, the V gene TRBV12-3 or TRBV12-4; D uncertain. V lost 5 bases, J lost 9 bases, and 10 bases lay in between. The CDR3 sequence is 12 residues long. CDR3 bases: TGTGCCAGCAGTCCTCACGCCTGGGAGCTGTTTTTT. Protein sequence: CASSPHAWELFF.

This clonotype was picked up many times. The V and J genes are TRBV6-6 and TRBJ1-5; TRBD1 matches at 9 bases. CDR1 and CDR2 (germline): MNHNY, SVGAGI (reference sequence). The CDR3 sequence is 14 residues long. Trimming removed 5 bases from V and 5 bases from J; junction bases left unmatched: 4. The CDR3 loop reads CASSRQGGDQPQHF. The CDR3 nucleotides read TGTGCCAGCAGTAGACAGGGGGGCGATCAGCCCCAGCATTTT.

The chain joins TRBV24-1 to TRBJ2-1; D ambiguous. The CDR3 spans 14 residues. V was pared by 1 base and J by 8 bases, with 11 bases between. Germline V gene data show CDR1 as KGHDR and CDR2 as SFDVKD. The CDR3 reads CATSDFSKVYEQFF. The CDR3 DNA reads as TGTGCCACCAGTGATTTCTCTAAGGTGTATGAGCAGTTCTTC.

This clonotype was picked up many times. V gene TRBV5-1 combines with J gene TRBJ2-2; D call uncertain. The V end was cut by 2 bases, the J end by 0 bases, with 5 bases between. Germline V gene data show CDR1 as SGHRS and CDR2 as YFSETQ. The CDR3 sequence is 14 residues long. CDR3 DNA sequence: TGCGCCAGCAGCTTACCAGCGAACACCGGGGAGCTGTTTTTT. Translated: CASSLPANTGELFF.

This clonotype was seen repeatedly, ten times or more. This chain joins TRBV6-6 and TRBJ1-3; TRBD1 agrees at 7 bases. Germline CDR1 and CDR2: MNHNY and SVGAGI (reference sequence). The CDR3 has 15 amino acids. Trimming at V came to 8 bases and at J to 4 bases, leaving 11 bases not matched to a gene. CDR3 sequence: CASRAPGGSGNTIYF. CDR3 bases: TGTGCCAGCCGTGCGCCAGGGGGATCAGGAAACACCATATATTTT.

This clonotype was seen a few times. The chain uses TRBV3-1 and TRBJ2-7, with 10 nucleotides matching TRBD1. Germline lookup yields CDR1 LGHDT and CDR2 YNNKEL (reference sequence). The length of the CDR3 is 14 residues. V dropped 6 bases and J dropped 4; count of bases not matched to a gene: 6. DNA for the CDR3: TGTGCCAGCAGGCCCCGGGACAGGGGTTACGAGCAGTACTTC. Translation gives CASRPRDRGYEQYF.

This clonotype came up a few times. The chain links TRBV25-1 to TRBJ1-4, with D hard to call. This CDR3 is 14 amino acids long. The V and J ends lost 1 base and 8 bases respectively, with 11 bases between them. Looked up from germline, CDR1 is MGHDK and CDR2 is SYGVNS. CDR3: CASSESARWEKLFF. The CDR3 region has the DNA TGTGCCAGCAGTGAATCGGCACGGTGGGAAAAACTGTTTTTT.

The chain links TRBV19 to TRBJ2-1; D is undetermined. V lost 3 bases and J 9 bases, leaving 12 bases between the germline ends. This CDR3 has 13 amino acids. The germline V gene encodes CDR1 LNHDA and CDR2 SQIVND (reference sequence). The CDR3 DNA reads TGTGCCAGTAGTATCCCTAGGGTCGGTGAGCAGTTCTTC. Translated, it gives CASSIPRVGEQFF. Variable domain in full (rest from reference TRBV19 and TRBJ2-1): DGGITQSPKYLFRKEGQNVTLSCEQNLNHDAMYWYRQDPGQGLRLIYYSQIVNDFQKGDIAEGYSVSREKKESFPLTVTSAQKNPTAFYLCASSIPRVGEQFFGPGTRLTVL.

This clonotype was seen at least ten times. The junction does not match germline at one end; this may be a read error. The chain is built from TRBV4-3 and TRBJ1-2, with a tentative D call TRBD1 (5 bases). The germline V gene encodes CDR1 LGHNA and CDR2 YSLEER. CDR3 length: 13 amino acids. The chain's CDR3 is CASTPTLGESPVF. As DNA, the CDR3 is TGCGCCAGCACCCCTACGTTGGGGGAAAGTCCCGTCTTC.

The genes are TRBV11-2 and TRBJ2-4, with 7 bases identical to TRBD1. The CDR3 extends over 14 amino acids. The V gene end was trimmed by 2 bases and the J gene end by 13 bases; junction bases not matched to a gene: 11. Germline-derived CDR1 and CDR2 are SGHAT and FQNNGV. The CDR3 reads CASSLSGRTGRQYF. CDR3 in DNA: TGTGCCAGCAGCTTATCCGGACGGACAGGCAGGCAGTACTTC.

This clonotype was seen ten or more times. This chain uses TRBV25-1 with TRBJ2-3, with unresolved D. V was trimmed by 7 bases and J by 4 bases, leaving 12 bases between them. The germline V gene has CDR1 MGHDK and CDR2 SYGVNS. The CDR3 loop spans 13 amino acids. The CDR3 sequence is CASTGPAADTQYF. The CDR3 DNA sequence: TGTGCCAGCACCGGACCGGCGGCAGATACGCAGTATTTT.

This clonotype came up a few times. The V gene is TRBV20-1, the J gene TRBJ1-4, with D unclear. The CDR3 totals 13 residues. V was cut by 4 bases and J by 2 bases, with 8 bases left in between. Germline V CDR1 and CDR2: DFQATT, SNEGSKA (reference sequence). CDR3 in amino acids: CSAKSPTNEKLFF. Here the CDR3 DNA reads TGCAGTGCTAAGAGTCCCACTAATGAAAAACTGTTTTTT.

This clonotype appeared a few times. The chain has TRBV6-6 and TRBJ1-4; TRBD1 matches at 8 bases. With 2 bases clipped from V and 0 bases from J, the junction kept 11 bases outside the gene matches. Germline V CDR1 and CDR2: MNHNY, SVGAGI (reference sequence). The CDR3 has 19 amino acids. The CDR3 sequence is CASSYGRTGKVTTNEKLFF. CDR3 nucleotide sequence: TGTGCCAGCAGTTACGGGCGGACAGGGAAGGTCACAACTAATGAAAAACTGTTTTTT.